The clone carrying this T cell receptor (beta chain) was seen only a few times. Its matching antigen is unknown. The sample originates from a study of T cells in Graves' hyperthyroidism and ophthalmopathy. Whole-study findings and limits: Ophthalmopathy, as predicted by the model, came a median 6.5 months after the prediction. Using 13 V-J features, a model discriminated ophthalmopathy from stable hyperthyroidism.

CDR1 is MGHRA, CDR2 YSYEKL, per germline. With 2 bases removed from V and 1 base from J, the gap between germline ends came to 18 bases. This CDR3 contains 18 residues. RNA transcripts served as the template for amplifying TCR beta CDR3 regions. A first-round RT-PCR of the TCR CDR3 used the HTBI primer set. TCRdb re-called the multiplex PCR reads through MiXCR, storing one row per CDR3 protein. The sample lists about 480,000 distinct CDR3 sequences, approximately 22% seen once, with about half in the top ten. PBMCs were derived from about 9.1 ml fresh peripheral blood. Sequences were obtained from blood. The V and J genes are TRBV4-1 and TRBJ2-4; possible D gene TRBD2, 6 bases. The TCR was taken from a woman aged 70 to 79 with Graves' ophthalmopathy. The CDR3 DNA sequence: TGCGCCAGCAGCCAAACAGCGAGCCTCGGAGGGGCCAAAAACATTCAGTACTTC. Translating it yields CASSQTASLGGAKNIQYF.